This T cell receptor (beta chain) came from a study of cytomegalovirus exposure and HLA in healthy donors. Per germline, CDR1 PRHDT and CDR2 FYEKMQ (reference sequence). The V and J ends lost 4 bases and 3 bases respectively, with 10 bases between them. The CDR3 covers 13 residues. Primers: 60 Vbeta forward and 13 Jbeta reverse. Clones were sequenced by immunoSEQ multiplex PCR, and TCRdb holds only the in-frame ones, with some missing. The repertoire holds 120,000 or so clones, 78% seen once, with approximately 11% in the top ten. V and J are TRBV13 and TRBJ2-7; D is undetermined. The sequence derives from a man younger than 40 in good health and CMV-seropositive. The material sequenced was PBMCs. DNA of the CDR3: TGTGCCAGCAGCTCGATCCTAGGCTACGAGCAGTACTTC. Translation: CASSSILGYEQYF.